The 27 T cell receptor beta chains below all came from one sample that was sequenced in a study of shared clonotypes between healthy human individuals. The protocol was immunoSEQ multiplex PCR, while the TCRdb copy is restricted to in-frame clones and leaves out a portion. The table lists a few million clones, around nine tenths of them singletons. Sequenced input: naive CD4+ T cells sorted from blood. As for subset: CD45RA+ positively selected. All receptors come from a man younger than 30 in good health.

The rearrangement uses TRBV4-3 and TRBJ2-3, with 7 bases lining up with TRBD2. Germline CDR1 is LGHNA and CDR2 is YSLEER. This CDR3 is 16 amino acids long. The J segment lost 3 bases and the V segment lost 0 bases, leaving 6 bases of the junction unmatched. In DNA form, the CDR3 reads TGCGCCAGCAGCCAAGACGCCGGCGGGAGAACAGATACGCAGTATTTT. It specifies CASSQDAGGRTDTQYF.

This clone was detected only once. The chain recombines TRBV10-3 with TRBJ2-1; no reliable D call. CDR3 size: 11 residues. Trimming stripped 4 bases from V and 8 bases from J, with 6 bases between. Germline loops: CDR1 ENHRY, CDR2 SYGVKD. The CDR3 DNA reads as TGTGCCATCAGTGCCTCTGATGAGCAGTTCTTC. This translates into CAISASDEQFF.

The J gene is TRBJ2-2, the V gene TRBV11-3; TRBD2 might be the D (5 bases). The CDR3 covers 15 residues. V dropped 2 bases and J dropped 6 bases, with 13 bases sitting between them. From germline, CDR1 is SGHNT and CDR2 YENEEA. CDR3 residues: CASSLRGLPPGELFF. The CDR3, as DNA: TGTGCCAGCAGCTTAAGAGGACTCCCTCCCGGGGAGCTGTTTTTT.

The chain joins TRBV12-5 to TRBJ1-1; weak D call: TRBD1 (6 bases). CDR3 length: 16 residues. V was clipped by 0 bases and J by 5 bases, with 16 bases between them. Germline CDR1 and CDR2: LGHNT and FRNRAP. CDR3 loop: CASGLVLGGFNTEAFF. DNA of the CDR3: TGTGCTAGTGGTTTGGTCCTAGGGGGTTTTAATACTGAAGCTTTCTTT. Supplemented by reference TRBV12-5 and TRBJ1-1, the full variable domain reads DARVTQTPRHKVTEMGQEVTMRCQPILGHNTVFWYRQTMMQGLELLAYFRNRAPLDDSGMPKDRFSAEMPDATLATLKIQPSEPRDSAVYFCASGLVLGGFNTEAFFGQGTRLTVV.

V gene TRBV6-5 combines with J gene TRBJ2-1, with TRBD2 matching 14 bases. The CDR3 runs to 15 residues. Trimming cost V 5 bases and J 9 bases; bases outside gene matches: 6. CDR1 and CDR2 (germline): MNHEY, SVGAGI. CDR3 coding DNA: TGTGCCAGCAGTCGTCCGGGACTAGCGGGAGTTGAGCAGTTCTTC. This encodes CASSRPGLAGVEQFF.

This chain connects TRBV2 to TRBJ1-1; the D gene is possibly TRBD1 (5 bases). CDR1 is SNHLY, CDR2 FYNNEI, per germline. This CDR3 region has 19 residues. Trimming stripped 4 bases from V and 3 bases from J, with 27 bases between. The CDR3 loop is CASSAHAILIQVRYTEAFF. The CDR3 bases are TGTGCCAGCAGTGCCCACGCTATCCTCATACAGGTGCGGTACACTGAAGCTTTCTTT.

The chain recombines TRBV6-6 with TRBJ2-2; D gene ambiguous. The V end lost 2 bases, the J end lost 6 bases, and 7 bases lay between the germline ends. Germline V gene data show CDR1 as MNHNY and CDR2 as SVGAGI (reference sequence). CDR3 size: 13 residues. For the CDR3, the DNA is TGTGCCAGCAGTTACACGGGTGCCGGGGAGCTGTTTTTT. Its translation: CASSYTGAGELFF.

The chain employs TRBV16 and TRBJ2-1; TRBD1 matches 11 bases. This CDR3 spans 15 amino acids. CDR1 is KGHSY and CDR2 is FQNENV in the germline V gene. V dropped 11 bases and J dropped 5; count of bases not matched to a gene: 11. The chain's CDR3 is CASQPGTGGHNEQFF. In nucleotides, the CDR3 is TGTGCCTCCCAGCCCGGGACAGGGGGGCACAATGAGCAGTTCTTC.

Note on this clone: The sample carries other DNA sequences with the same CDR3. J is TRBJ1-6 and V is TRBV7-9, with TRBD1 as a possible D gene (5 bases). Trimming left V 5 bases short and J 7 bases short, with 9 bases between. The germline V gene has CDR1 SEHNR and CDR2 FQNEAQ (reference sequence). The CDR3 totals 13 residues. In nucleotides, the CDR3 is TGTGCCAGCAGCCCAGGGCCGAATTCACCCCTCCACTTT. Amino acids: CASSPGPNSPLHF. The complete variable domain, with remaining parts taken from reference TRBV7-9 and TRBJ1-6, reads DTGVSQNPRHKITKRGQNVTFRCDPISEHNRLYWYRQTLGQGPEFLTYFQNEAQLEKSRLLSDRFSAERPKGSFSTLEIQRTEQGDSAMYLCASSPGPNSPLHFGNGTRLTVT.

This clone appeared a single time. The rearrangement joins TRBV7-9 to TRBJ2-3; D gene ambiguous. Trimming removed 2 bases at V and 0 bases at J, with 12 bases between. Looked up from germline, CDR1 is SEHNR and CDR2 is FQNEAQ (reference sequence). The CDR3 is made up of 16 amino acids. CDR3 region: CASSLLGLISTDTQYF. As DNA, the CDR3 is TGTGCCAGCAGCTTATTGGGATTAATCAGCACAGATACGCAGTATTTT.

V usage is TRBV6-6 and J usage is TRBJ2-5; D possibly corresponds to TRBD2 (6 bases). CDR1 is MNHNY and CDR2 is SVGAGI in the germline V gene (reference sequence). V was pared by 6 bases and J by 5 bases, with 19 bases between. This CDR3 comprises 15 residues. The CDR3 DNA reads TGTGCCAGCAGGGACTACGCCACTGCCGGGGAGACCCAGTACTTC. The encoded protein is CASRDYATAGETQYF.

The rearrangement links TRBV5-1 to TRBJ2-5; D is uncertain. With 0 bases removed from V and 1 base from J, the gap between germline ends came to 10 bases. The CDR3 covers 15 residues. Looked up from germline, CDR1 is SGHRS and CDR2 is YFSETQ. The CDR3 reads CASSLDVRLQETQYF. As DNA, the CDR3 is TGCGCCAGCAGCTTGGATGTCAGACTCCAAGAGACCCAGTACTTC. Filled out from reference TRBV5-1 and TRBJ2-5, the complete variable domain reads KAGVTQTPRYLIKTRGQQVTLSCSPISGHRSVSWYQQTPGQGLQFLFEYFSETQRNKGNFPGRFSGRQFSNSRSEMNVSTLELGDSALYLCASSLDVRLQETQYFGPGTRLLVL.

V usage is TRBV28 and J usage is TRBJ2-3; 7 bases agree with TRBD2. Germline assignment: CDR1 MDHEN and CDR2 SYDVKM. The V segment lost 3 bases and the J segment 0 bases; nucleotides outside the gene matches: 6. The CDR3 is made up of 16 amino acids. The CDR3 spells CASSFRLAASTDTQYF. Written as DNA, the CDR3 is TGTGCCAGCAGTTTCCGGCTAGCGGCTAGCACAGATACGCAGTATTTT.

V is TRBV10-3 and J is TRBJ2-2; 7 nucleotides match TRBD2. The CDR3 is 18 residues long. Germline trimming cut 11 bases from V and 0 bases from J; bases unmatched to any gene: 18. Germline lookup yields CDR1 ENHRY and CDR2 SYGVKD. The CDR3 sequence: CAASSSGRANANTGELFF. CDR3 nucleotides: TGTGCCGCGAGTTCTAGTGGGAGGGCCAACGCGAACACCGGGGAGCTGTTTTTT.

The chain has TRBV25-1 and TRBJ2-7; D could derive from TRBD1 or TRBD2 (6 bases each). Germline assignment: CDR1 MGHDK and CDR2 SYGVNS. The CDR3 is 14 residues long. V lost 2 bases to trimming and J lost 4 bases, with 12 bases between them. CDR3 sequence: CASSERQGRYEQYF. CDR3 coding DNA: TGTGCCAGCAGTGAACGTCAGGGGAGGTACGAGCAGTACTTC.

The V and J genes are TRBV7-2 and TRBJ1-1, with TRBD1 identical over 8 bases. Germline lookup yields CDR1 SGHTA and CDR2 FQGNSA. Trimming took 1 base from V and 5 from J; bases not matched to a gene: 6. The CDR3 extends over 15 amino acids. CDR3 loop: CASSLDTGGYTEAFF. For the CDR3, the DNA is TGTGCCAGCAGCTTAGATACAGGGGGATATACTGAAGCTTTCTTT. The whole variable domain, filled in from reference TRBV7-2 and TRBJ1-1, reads GAGVSQSPSNKVTEKGKDVELRCDPISGHTALYWYRQSLGQGLEFLIYFQGNSAPDKSGLPSDRFSAERTGGSVSTLTIQRTQQEDSAVYLCASSLDTGGYTEAFFGQGTRLTVV.

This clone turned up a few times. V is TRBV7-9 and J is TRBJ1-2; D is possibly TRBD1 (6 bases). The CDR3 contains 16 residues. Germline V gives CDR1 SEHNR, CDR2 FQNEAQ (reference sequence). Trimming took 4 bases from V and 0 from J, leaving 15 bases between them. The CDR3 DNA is TGTGCCAGCAGCTCAAACACCGGGACAACTAACTATGGCTACACCTTC. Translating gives CASSSNTGTTNYGYTF.

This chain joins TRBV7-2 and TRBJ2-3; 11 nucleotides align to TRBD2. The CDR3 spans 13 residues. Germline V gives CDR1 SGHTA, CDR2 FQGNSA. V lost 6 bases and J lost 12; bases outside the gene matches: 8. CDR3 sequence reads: CASRPNSGGAQYF. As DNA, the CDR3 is TGTGCCAGCAGACCAAATAGCGGGGGGGCTCAGTATTTT.

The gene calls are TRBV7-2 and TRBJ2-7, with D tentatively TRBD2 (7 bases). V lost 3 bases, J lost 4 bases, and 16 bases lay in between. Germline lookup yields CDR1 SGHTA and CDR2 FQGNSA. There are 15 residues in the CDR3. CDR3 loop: CASSFDGGGAYEQYF. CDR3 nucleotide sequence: TGTGCCAGCAGCTTTGATGGTGGGGGGGCTTACGAGCAGTACTTC.

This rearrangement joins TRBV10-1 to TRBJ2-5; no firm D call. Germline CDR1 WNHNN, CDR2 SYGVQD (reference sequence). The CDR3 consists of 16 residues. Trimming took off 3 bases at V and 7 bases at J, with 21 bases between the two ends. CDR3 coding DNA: TGCGCCAGCAGTGACCCGGCGGACCGTGGCTCCGGGACCCAGTACTTC. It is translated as CASSDPADRGSGTQYF.

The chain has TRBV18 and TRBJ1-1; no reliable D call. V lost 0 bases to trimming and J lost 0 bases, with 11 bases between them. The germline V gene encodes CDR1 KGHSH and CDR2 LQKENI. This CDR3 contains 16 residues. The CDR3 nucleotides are TGTGCCAGCTCACCACCCGGTTTCAACATGAACACTGAAGCTTTCTTT. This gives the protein CASSPPGFNMNTEAFF.

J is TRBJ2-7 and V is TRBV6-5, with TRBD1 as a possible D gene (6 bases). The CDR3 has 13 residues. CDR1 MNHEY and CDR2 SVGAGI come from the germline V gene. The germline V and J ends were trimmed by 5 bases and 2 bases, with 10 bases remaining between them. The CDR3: CASSVPGAYEQYF. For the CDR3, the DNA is TGTGCCAGCAGTGTCCCAGGGGCCTACGAGCAGTACTTC.

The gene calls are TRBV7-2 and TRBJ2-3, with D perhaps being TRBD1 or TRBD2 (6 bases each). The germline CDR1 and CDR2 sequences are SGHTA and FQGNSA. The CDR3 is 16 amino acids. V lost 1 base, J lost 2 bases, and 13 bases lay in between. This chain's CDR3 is CASSLGVRGPTDTQYF. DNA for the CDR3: TGTGCCAGCAGCTTAGGTGTCCGGGGGCCCACAGATACGCAGTATTTT.

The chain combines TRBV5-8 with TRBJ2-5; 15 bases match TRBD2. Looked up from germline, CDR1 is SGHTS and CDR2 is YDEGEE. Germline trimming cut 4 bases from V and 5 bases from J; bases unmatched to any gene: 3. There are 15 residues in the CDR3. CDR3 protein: CASSLGTSGRETQYF. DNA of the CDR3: TGTGCCAGCAGCCTCGGGACTAGCGGGAGGGAGACCCAGTACTTC.

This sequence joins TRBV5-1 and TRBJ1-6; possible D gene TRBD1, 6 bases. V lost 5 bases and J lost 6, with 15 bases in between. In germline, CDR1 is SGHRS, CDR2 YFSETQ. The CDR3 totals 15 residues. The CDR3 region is CASRGAPGSNSPLHF. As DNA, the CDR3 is TGCGCCAGCAGGGGGGCCCCGGGGAGTAATTCACCCCTCCACTTT.

The CDR3 nucleotides read TGTGCCAGTAGTAGGGGGGACCTCACAGATACGCAGTATTTT. Translated: CASSRGDLTDTQYF. This rearrangement joins TRBV19 to TRBJ2-3, with D possibly TRBD2 on 6 matching bases. Trimming took off 4 bases at V and 2 bases at J, with 10 bases between the two ends. The CDR3 extends over 14 amino acids. In germline, CDR1 is LNHDA, CDR2 SQIVND (reference sequence).

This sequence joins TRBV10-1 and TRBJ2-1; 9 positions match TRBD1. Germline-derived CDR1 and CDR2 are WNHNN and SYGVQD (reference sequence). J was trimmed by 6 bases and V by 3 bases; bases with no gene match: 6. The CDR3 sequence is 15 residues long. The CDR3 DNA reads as TGCGCCAGCAGTGACCCCGGGACAGGGATCAATGAGCAGTTCTTC. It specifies CASSDPGTGINEQFF.